This TCR beta chain is drawn from a study of cytomegalovirus exposure and HLA in healthy donors. Study-wide results and caveats: In a later analysis, most CMV-associated TCR beta chains appeared HLA-restricted.

The study ran its PCR with 60 Vbeta and 13 Jbeta primers. Clones were read by immunoSEQ multiplex PCR, and TCRdb kept only the in-frame ones, dropping some. Of 130,000 or so clones in the sample, 73% were seen once. CDR3 size: 15 residues. Germline loops: CDR1 LNHDA, CDR2 SQIVND (reference sequence). Germline trimming cut 6 bases from V and 3 bases from J; bases unmatched to any gene: 8. This clone turned up a few times. What it binds is unknown. Sequenced input: PBMCs. The V and J genes are TRBV19 and TRBJ1-5; 7 bases agree with TRBD1. This TCR was sampled from a woman aged 40 to 50 in good health and CMV-seropositive. The CDR3 DNA sequence: TGTGCCAGTAGAAGGACGGGACAGCCCAATCAGCCCCAGCATTTT. This gives the protein CASRRTGQPNQPQHF. The variable domain in full, with the rest retrieved from reference TRBV19 and TRBJ1-5, is DGGITQSPKYLFRKEGQNVTLSCEQNLNHDAMYWYRQDPGQGLRLIYYSQIVNDFQKGDIAEGYSVSREKKESFPLTVTSAQKNPTAFYLCASRRTGQPNQPQHFGDGTRLSIL.